A selection of T cell receptor beta chains follows, all from one sample in a study of technical replicates of blood from a few donors. Profiling relied on immunoSEQ multiplex PCR, and the TCRdb table lists in-frame clones only, not all of them. The table includes tens of thousands of clones, around 94% detected once. The sample was T cells isolated from PBMCs. These receptor sequences come from a human donor in good health. The CDR3 runs from the conserved cysteine through the conserved F or W. A D gene is named only where the DNA matches it firmly. The size field is filled for only some rows; it gives once, few, many or a size class.

CDR3 length: 16; J gene: TRBJ2-2; V gene: TRBV15; clone size: NA; D gene: NA; CDR3 DNA: TGTGCCACCAGCAGCGTCGGGACTCGTAACACCGGGGAGCTGTTTTTT; CDR3 protein: CATSSVGTRNTGELFF
CDR3 length: 14; J gene: TRBJ1-3; V gene: TRBV6-1; clone size: NA; D gene: NA; CDR3 DNA: TGTGCCAGCAGATATACAGGGCCTGGAAACACCATATATTTT; CDR3 protein: CASRYTGPGNTIYF
CDR3 length: 18; J gene: TRBJ2-3; V gene: TRBV4-2; clone size: NA; D gene: TRBD2; CDR3 DNA: TGTGCCAGCAGCCAGCTAGCGGGGGGAGACGCAATCACAGATACGCAGTATTTT; CDR3 protein: CASSQLAGGDAITDTQYF
CDR3 length: 16; J gene: TRBJ1-1; V gene: TRBV29-1; clone size: once; D gene: NA; CDR3 DNA: TGCAGCGTTGCGTCAGTGGGGCCGGACACCGGTCCTGAAGCTTTCTTT; CDR3 protein: CSVASVGPDTGPEAFF
CDR3 length: 13; J gene: TRBJ1-2; V gene: TRBV6-5; clone size: NA; D gene: TRBD1; CDR3 DNA: TGTGCCAGCAGTCCGGACAGGGTCAATGGCTACACCTTC; CDR3 protein: CASSPDRVNGYTF
CDR3 length: 15; J gene: TRBJ2-7; V gene: TRBV6-5; clone size: NA; D gene: NA; CDR3 DNA: TGTGCCAGCAGTTACGGGGGCGGAGGCCCCCTCGAGCAGTACTTC; CDR3 protein: CASSYGGGGPLEQYF
CDR3 length: 14; J gene: TRBJ1-4; V gene: TRBV13; clone size: NA; D gene: TRBD1; CDR3 DNA: TGTGCCAGCAGCTCGGGACAGGCTAATGAAAAACTGTTTTTT; CDR3 protein: CASSSGQANEKLFF
CDR3 length: 15; J gene: TRBJ1-1; V gene: TRBV19; clone size: NA; D gene: NA; CDR3 DNA: TGTGCCAGTACCCTCAGGAAGGGGTTGAACACTGAAGCTTTCTTT; CDR3 protein: CASTLRKGLNTEAFF
CDR3 length: 13; J gene: TRBJ2-7; V gene: TRBV13; clone size: NA; D gene: TRBD2; CDR3 DNA: TGTGCCAGCAGCTTTTCCGGGAGGGGCGAGCAGTACTTC; CDR3 protein: CASSFSGRGEQYF
CDR3 length: 14; J gene: TRBJ1-5; V gene: TRBV5-1; clone size: NA; D gene: NA; CDR3 DNA: TGCGCCAGCAGCTTGATGGAGGGTGATCAGCCCCAGCATTTT; CDR3 protein: CASSLMEGDQPQHF
CDR3 length: 15; J gene: TRBJ2-3; V gene: TRBV6-5; clone size: NA; D gene: NA; CDR3 DNA: TGTGCCAGCAGTTATCGGCCATTTGGAGGAGATACGCAGTATTTT; CDR3 protein: CASSYRPFGGDTQYF
CDR3 length: 15; J gene: TRBJ1-5; V gene: TRBV6-5; clone size: NA; D gene: NA; CDR3 DNA: TGTGCCAGCAGTAAAACTCTCCAGGGGAATCAGCCCCAGCATTTT; CDR3 protein: CASSKTLQGNQPQHF
CDR3 length: 13; J gene: TRBJ2-5; V gene: TRBV4-2; clone size: NA; D gene: NA; CDR3 DNA: TGTGCCAGCAGCCAAGATAGCGGAGAGACCCAGTACTTC; CDR3 protein: CASSQDSGETQYF
CDR3 length: 15; J gene: TRBJ2-1; V gene: TRBV5-1; clone size: NA; D gene: NA; CDR3 DNA: TGCGCCAGCAGCTTCGCGTCCCCTCCGATCAATGAGCAGTTCTTC; CDR3 protein: CASSFASPPINEQFF
CDR3 length: 14; J gene: TRBJ1-5; V gene: TRBV15; clone size: NA; D gene: NA; CDR3 DNA: TGTGCCACCAGCAACTATTCGGCCGACCAGCCCCAGCATTTT; CDR3 protein: CATSNYSADQPQHF
CDR3 length: 14; J gene: TRBJ1-5; V gene: TRBV15; clone size: NA; D gene: TRBD1; CDR3 DNA: TGTGCCACCAGCGGACAGGGAGCCAATCAGCCCCAGCATTTT; CDR3 protein: CATSGQGANQPQHF
CDR3 length: 11; J gene: TRBJ1-2; V gene: TRBV20-1; clone size: NA; D gene: NA; CDR3 DNA: TGCAGTGCCCCAAGCGGGGGTGGCTACACCTTC; CDR3 protein: CSAPSGGGYTF
CDR3 length: 13; J gene: TRBJ1-1; V gene: TRBV4-2; clone size: NA; D gene: NA; CDR3 DNA: TGTGCCAGCAGCCAAACGGGGAACACTGAAGCTTTCTTT; CDR3 protein: CASSQTGNTEAFF
CDR3 length: 12; J gene: TRBJ2-7; V gene: TRBV30; clone size: NA; D gene: NA; CDR3 DNA: TGTGCCTGGAGAGGGGGGGGCTACGAGCAGTACTTC; CDR3 protein: CAWRGGGYEQYF
CDR3 length: 15; J gene: TRBJ2-7; V gene: TRBV27; clone size: NA; D gene: NA; CDR3 DNA: TGTGCCAGCAGTGCCAAGAGCGGACTGCTCTACGAGCAGTACTTC; CDR3 protein: CASSAKSGLLYEQYF
CDR3 length: 13; J gene: TRBJ2-1; V gene: TRBV6-1; clone size: NA; D gene: NA; CDR3 DNA: TGTGCCAGCATGGTAGGAGGATCGCTCGAGCAGTTCTTC; CDR3 protein: CASMVGGSLEQFF
CDR3 length: 14; J gene: TRBJ1-2; V gene: TRBV27; clone size: NA; D gene: TRBD1; CDR3 DNA: TGTGCCAGCAGTATAAATACAGGGGGCGAGGGCTACACCTTC; CDR3 protein: CASSINTGGEGYTF
CDR3 length: 15; J gene: TRBJ1-3; V gene: TRBV9; clone size: once; D gene: NA; CDR3 DNA: TGTGCCAGCAGCCCACTGGCGGGGTCTGGAAACACCATATATTTT; CDR3 protein: CASSPLAGSGNTIYF
CDR3 length: 15; J gene: TRBJ2-2; V gene: TRBV4-1; clone size: NA; D gene: TRBD1; CDR3 DNA: TGCGCCAGCGAAAGACAGGGGGCGCGGACCGGGGAGCTGTTTTTT; CDR3 protein: CASERQGARTGELFF
CDR3 length: 14; J gene: TRBJ2-1; V gene: TRBV11-2; clone size: once; D gene: NA; CDR3 DNA: TGTGCCAGCGGGGGGGCGGGGTCCTACAATGAGCAGTTCTTC; CDR3 protein: CASGGAGSYNEQFF
CDR3 length: 13; J gene: TRBJ2-7; V gene: TRBV9; clone size: NA; D gene: NA; CDR3 DNA: TGTGCCAGCAGCGTAGGTTGGAGGGACGAGCAGTACTTC; CDR3 protein: CASSVGWRDEQYF
CDR3 length: 16; J gene: TRBJ2-1; V gene: TRBV27; clone size: NA; D gene: TRBD2; CDR3 DNA: TGTGCCAGCGGAGGTACAATAGCGGGATTCTCCAATGAGCAGTTCTTC; CDR3 protein: CASGGTIAGFSNEQFF
CDR3 length: 14; J gene: TRBJ1-2; V gene: TRBV9; clone size: NA; D gene: TRBD1; CDR3 DNA: TGTGCCAGCAGAGCCGGGACAGATCACTATGGCTACACCTTC; CDR3 protein: CASRAGTDHYGYTF